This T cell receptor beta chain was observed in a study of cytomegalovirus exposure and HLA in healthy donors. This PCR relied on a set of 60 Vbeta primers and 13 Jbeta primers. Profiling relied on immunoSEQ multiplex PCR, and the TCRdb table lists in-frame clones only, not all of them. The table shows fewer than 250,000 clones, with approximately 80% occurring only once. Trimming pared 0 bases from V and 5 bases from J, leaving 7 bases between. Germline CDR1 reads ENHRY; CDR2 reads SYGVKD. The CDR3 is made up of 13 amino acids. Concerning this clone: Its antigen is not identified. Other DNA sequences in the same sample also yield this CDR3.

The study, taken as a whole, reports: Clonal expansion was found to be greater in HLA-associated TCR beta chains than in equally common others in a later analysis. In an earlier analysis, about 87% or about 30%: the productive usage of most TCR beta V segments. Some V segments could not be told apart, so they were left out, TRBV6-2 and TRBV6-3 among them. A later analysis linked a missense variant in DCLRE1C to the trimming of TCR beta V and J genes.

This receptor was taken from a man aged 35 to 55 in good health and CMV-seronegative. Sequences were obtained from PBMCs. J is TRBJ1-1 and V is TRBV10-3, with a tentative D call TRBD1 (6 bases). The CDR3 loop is CAISESRGTEAFF. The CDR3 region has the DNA TGTGCCATCAGTGAGTCGAGGGGGACTGAAGCTTTCTTT.